The sequence of this T cell receptor beta chain was determined in a study of beta chain features in type 1 diabetes. Study in general: Over all samples combined, about 99,000,000 sorted cells were examined. Study-wide findings and caveats: Type 1 diabetes patients had moderately but significantly shorter TCRB CDR3s in all four CD4+ subsets.

The investigators reverse transcribed all of the isolated RNA, so they sequenced expressed TCRB transcripts. There were 3 million to 4 million reads on average in the naive, central memory and regulatory T cell samples. Clones were read by immunoSEQ multiplex PCR, and TCRdb kept only the in-frame ones, dropping some. The sample consists of hundreds of thousands of clones, around 15% of them appearing once. About this clone: Its antigen is not known.

Sorting of CD4+ naive, central memory, regulatory and stem cell-like memory cells was performed via CD45RO/CCR7/CD25/CD127/CD95/CD27. The TCR comes from a man aged 18-30 years with type 1 diabetes. Specimen: naive CD4+ T cells from blood.

The CDR3 reads CACTQGSAAGANVLTF. CDR3 nucleotides: TGTGCCTGTACACAGGGGTCGGCGGCTGGGGCCAACGTCCTGACTTTC. The chain employs TRBV30 and TRBJ2-6, with 7 positions matching TRBD1. The germline V gene has CDR1 GTSNPN and CDR2 SVGIG (reference sequence). The ends lost 6 bases at V and 2 bases at J; junction bases unmatched: 10. The CDR3 covers 16 residues.